This TCR beta chain was retrieved from a study of T cells in Graves' hyperthyroidism and ophthalmopathy. Many counts were recorded for this clonotype. Germline V lookup: CDR1 SEHNR, CDR2 FQNEAQ (reference sequence). CDR3 length: 16 residues. Trimming cost V 1 base and J 6 bases; bases outside gene matches: 7. RNA transcripts gave rise to amplified TCR beta CDR3 regions. HTBI primers drove first-round RT-PCR of the TCR CDR3. Each CDR3 protein gets one entry after TCRdb re-called the multiplex PCR reads with MiXCR. The table includes some 370,000 distinct CDR3 sequences, 11% to 15% detected once. The chain employs TRBV7-9 and TRBJ2-1; 9 nucleotides match TRBD2. The sample was blood. The source of this sequence is a man aged 45-60 years with Graves' ophthalmopathy. The CDR3: CASSLEGSGSLNEQFF. CDR3 bases: TGTGCCAGCAGCTTAGAAGGTAGCGGGAGTCTCAATGAGCAGTTCTTC. The whole variable domain, remainder taken from reference TRBV7-9 and TRBJ2-1, is DTGVSQNPRHKITKRGQNVTFRCDPISEHNRLYWYRQTLGQGPEFLTYFQNEAQLEKSRLLSDRFSAERPKGSFSTLEIQRTEQGDSAMYLCASSLEGSGSLNEQFFGPGTRLTVL.